This TCR beta chain was recorded in a study of shared clonotypes between healthy human individuals. The V gene's germline CDR1 is GTSNPN and CDR2 SVGIG (reference sequence). The CDR3 consists of 22 residues. V lost 4 bases to trimming and J lost 7 bases; unmatched junction nucleotides: 36. Profiling relied on immunoSEQ multiplex PCR, and the TCRdb table lists in-frame clones only, not all of them. The table lists roughly 1,000,000 clones, around 82% of them singletons. Sequenced sample: memory CD4+ T cells from PBMCs. Subset: CD45RA-negative fraction. This sequence was found in a young man in good health. Some clones in this sample may be carry-over from other donors' samples. The chain employs TRBV30 and TRBJ1-2; TRBD1 matches at 7 bases. The CDR3 bases are TGTGCCTGGACCCAATATCCGGGACAGCCCTTAACTATGGCTACCCCTAGGGGTGGCTACACCTTC. Its translation is CAWTQYPGQPLTMATPRGGYTF.